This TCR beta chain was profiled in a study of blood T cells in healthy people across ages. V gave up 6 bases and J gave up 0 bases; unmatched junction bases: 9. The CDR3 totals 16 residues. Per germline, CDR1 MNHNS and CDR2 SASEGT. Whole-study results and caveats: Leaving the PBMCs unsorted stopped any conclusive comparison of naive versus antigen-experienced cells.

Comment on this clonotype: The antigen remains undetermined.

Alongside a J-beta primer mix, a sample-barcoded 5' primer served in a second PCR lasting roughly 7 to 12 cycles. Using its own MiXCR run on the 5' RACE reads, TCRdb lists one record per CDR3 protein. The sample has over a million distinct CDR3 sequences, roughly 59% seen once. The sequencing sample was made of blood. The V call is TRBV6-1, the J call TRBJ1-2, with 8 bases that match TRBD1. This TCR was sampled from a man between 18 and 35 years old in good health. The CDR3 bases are TGTGCCAGCAGCATCGACAGGGGATCTACTAACTATGGCTACACCTTC. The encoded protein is CASSIDRGSTNYGYTF.